Listed below are T cell receptor beta chains from one sample, sequenced in a study of OX40 agonist ivuxolimab in advanced cancers. Here immunoSEQ multiplex PCR was the method, and the copy in TCRdb shows in-frame clones only, minus some. Here the sample spans roughly 36,000 clones, over 80% being singletons. Source: CD4+ or CD8+ T cells sorted from blood, taken in a trial of the OX40 agonist ivuxolimab. Receptor source: an adult with an advanced solid tumor such as melanoma, head and neck, liver or kidney cancer. CDR3s include the opening cysteine and the closing phenylalanine or tryptophan. The order of the fields is J gene, V gene, D gene, clone size, CDR3 protein, CDR3 DNA. A D gene is named only where the DNA matches it firmly. A row's size may be missing; if present it is once, few, many or a size class.

J gene: TRBJ1-5
V gene: TRBV19
D gene: .
clone size: .
CDR3 protein: CASSIDQASNQPQHF
CDR3 DNA: TGTGCCAGTAGTATAGATCAAGCCAGCAATCAGCCCCAGCATTTT

J gene: TRBJ2-5
V gene: TRBV6-4
D gene: TRBD1
clone size: .
CDR3 protein: CASSEGTGATQYF
CDR3 DNA: TGTGCCAGCAGTGAGGGGACAGGGGCAACCCAGTACTTC

J gene: TRBJ1-2
V gene: TRBV29-1
D gene: .
clone size: .
CDR3 protein: CSVEGPNYGYTF
CDR3 DNA: TGCAGCGTTGAAGGGCCTAACTATGGCTACACCTTC

J gene: TRBJ1-5
V gene: TRBV7-9
D gene: .
clone size: .
CDR3 protein: CASSRDSNQPQHF
CDR3 DNA: TGTGCCAGCAGCCGGGACAGCAATCAGCCCCAGCATTTT

J gene: TRBJ2-3
V gene: TRBV19
D gene: .
clone size: .
CDR3 protein: CATQGVGNTQYF
CDR3 DNA: TGTGCCACCCAAGGAGTCGGGAATACGCAGTATTTT

J gene: TRBJ1-2
V gene: TRBV27
D gene: TRBD1
clone size: .
CDR3 protein: CASSTSRQGTYGYTF
CDR3 DNA: TGTGCCAGCAGTACATCACGACAGGGGACGTATGGCTACACCTTC

J gene: TRBJ2-1
V gene: TRBV11-2
D gene: TRBD1
clone size: .
CDR3 protein: CASSSLDRGYNEQFF
CDR3 DNA: TGTGCCAGCAGCTCCTTGGACAGGGGGTACAATGAGCAGTTCTTC

J gene: TRBJ2-1
V gene: TRBV30
D gene: .
clone size: .
CDR3 protein: CAWSGGLISNEQFF
CDR3 DNA: TGTGCCTGGAGTGGGGGCTTAATCAGCAATGAGCAGTTCTTC

J gene: TRBJ1-1
V gene: TRBV4-3
D gene: TRBD1
clone size: .
CDR3 protein: CASSPMTGSPEAFF
CDR3 DNA: TGCGCCAGCAGCCCTATGACAGGGAGCCCTGAAGCTTTCTTT

J gene: TRBJ2-7
V gene: TRBV5-1
D gene: TRBD2
clone size: .
CDR3 protein: CASRPPRTSGINEQYF
CDR3 DNA: TGCGCCAGCAGGCCGCCTAGGACTAGCGGGATAAACGAGCAGTACTTC

J gene: TRBJ1-2
V gene: TRBV10-3
D gene: TRBD1
clone size: .
CDR3 protein: CAISESRDRFDYGYTF
CDR3 DNA: TGTGCCATCAGTGAGTCGAGGGACAGGTTTGACTATGGCTACACCTTC

J gene: TRBJ1-5
V gene: TRBV4-2
D gene: TRBD1
clone size: once
CDR3 protein: CASSQGTAHDQPQHF
CDR3 DNA: TGTGCCAGCAGCCAGGGGACAGCGCACGATCAGCCCCAGCATTTT

J gene: TRBJ2-5
V gene: TRBV18
D gene: .
clone size: .
CDR3 protein: CASSYVAKETQYF
CDR3 DNA: TGTGCCAGCTCTTACGTAGCGAAAGAGACCCAGTACTTC

J gene: TRBJ2-3
V gene: TRBV21-1
D gene: .
clone size: .
CDR3 protein: CASSMTRGTTDTQYF
CDR3 DNA: TGTGCCAGCAGCATGACTAGGGGGACCACAGATACGCAGTATTTT

J gene: TRBJ2-1
V gene: TRBV5-1
D gene: .
clone size: once
CDR3 protein: CASSLQVNEQFF
CDR3 DNA: TGCGCCAGCAGCTTACAGGTCAATGAGCAGTTCTTC

J gene: TRBJ2-3
V gene: TRBV18
D gene: .
clone size: .
CDR3 protein: CASSPAGLSTDTQYF
CDR3 DNA: TGTGCCAGCTCACCCGCGGGATTAAGCACAGATACGCAGTATTTT

J gene: TRBJ2-7
V gene: TRBV4-2
D gene: .
clone size: many
CDR3 protein: CASSLGLSPYEQYF
CDR3 DNA: TGTGCCAGCAGCCTGGGGCTATCCCCCTACGAGCAGTACTTC

J gene: TRBJ2-5
V gene: TRBV29-1
D gene: TRBD1
clone size: .
CDR3 protein: CSVDPQGAETQYF
CDR3 DNA: TGCAGCGTTGACCCACAGGGGGCAGAGACCCAGTACTTC

J gene: TRBJ1-2
V gene: TRBV5-1
D gene: .
clone size: .
CDR3 protein: CASSLAPGNYGYTF
CDR3 DNA: TGCGCCAGCAGCTTGGCCCCAGGCAACTATGGCTACACCTTC

J gene: TRBJ1-4
V gene: TRBV18
D gene: TRBD1
clone size: .
CDR3 protein: CASSPRPGGVKEKLFF
CDR3 DNA: TGTGCCAGCTCACCCCGACCAGGGGGCGTAAAGGAAAAACTGTTTTTT

J gene: TRBJ1-2
V gene: TRBV11-2
D gene: TRBD1
clone size: .
CDR3 protein: CASSFWDRGDYGYTF
CDR3 DNA: TGTGCCAGCAGCTTTTGGGACAGGGGGGACTATGGCTACACCTTC

J gene: TRBJ2-2
V gene: TRBV6-1
D gene: .
clone size: .
CDR3 protein: CASNPGDANTGELFF
CDR3 DNA: TGTGCCAGCAACCCAGGGGACGCGAACACCGGGGAGCTGTTTTTT

J gene: TRBJ1-5
V gene: TRBV19
D gene: .
clone size: .
CDR3 protein: CARPRDGRDQPQHF
CDR3 DNA: TGTGCCAGGCCGCGGGACGGACGGGATCAGCCCCAGCATTTT

J gene: TRBJ1-5
V gene: TRBV9
D gene: .
clone size: .
CDR3 protein: CASSPSPEGNQPQHF
CDR3 DNA: TGTGCCAGCAGCCCTTCCCCAGAAGGGAATCAGCCCCAGCATTTT

J gene: TRBJ1-2
V gene: TRBV7-9
D gene: .
clone size: .
CDR3 protein: CASSLEGTARYGYTF
CDR3 DNA: TGTGCCAGCAGCTTAGAAGGCACGGCACGCTATGGCTACACCTTC

J gene: TRBJ2-7
V gene: TRBV5-1
D gene: .
clone size: .
CDR3 protein: CASSLGPMTGTEEQYF
CDR3 DNA: TGCGCCAGCAGCTTGGGCCCCATGACGGGTACGGAGGAGCAGTACTTC

J gene: TRBJ2-1
V gene: TRBV9
D gene: .
clone size: .
CDR3 protein: CASSVVANPGNEQFF
CDR3 DNA: TGTGCCAGCAGCGTAGTGGCTAATCCGGGGAATGAGCAGTTCTTC

J gene: TRBJ2-1
V gene: TRBV19
D gene: .
clone size: once
CDR3 protein: CASSITAMDEQFF
CDR3 DNA: TGTGCCAGTAGTATTACCGCGATGGATGAGCAGTTCTTC

J gene: TRBJ1-4
V gene: TRBV25-1
D gene: .
clone size: .
CDR3 protein: CASSVVRRGATNEKLFF
CDR3 DNA: TGTGCCAGCAGTGTGGTCCGGCGGGGGGCAACTAATGAAAAACTGTTTTTT

J gene: TRBJ1-5
V gene: TRBV7-8
D gene: .
clone size: .
CDR3 protein: CASSLVSGSNQPQHF
CDR3 DNA: TGTGCCAGCAGCTTAGTTTCGGGAAGCAATCAGCCCCAGCATTTT

J gene: TRBJ2-2
V gene: TRBV5-4
D gene: TRBD2
clone size: .
CDR3 protein: CASSPPGASGSYTGELFF
CDR3 DNA: TGTGCCAGCAGCCCCCCCGGAGCTAGCGGGAGTTACACCGGGGAGCTGTTTTTT

J gene: TRBJ1-1
V gene: TRBV11-2
D gene: .
clone size: .
CDR3 protein: CASSLPPGTKSFF
CDR3 DNA: TGTGCCAGCAGCTTACCCCCGGGAACGAAGTCTTTCTTT

J gene: TRBJ2-3
V gene: TRBV10-2
D gene: .
clone size: .
CDR3 protein: CASSESGGVSTDTQYF
CDR3 DNA: TGCGCCAGCAGTGAGTCAGGCGGAGTTAGCACAGATACGCAGTATTTT

J gene: TRBJ2-1
V gene: TRBV28
D gene: .
clone size: once
CDR3 protein: CASRHTNPGTPNEQFF
CDR3 DNA: TGTGCCAGCAGACATACCAACCCCGGGACTCCTAATGAGCAGTTCTTC

J gene: TRBJ1-3
V gene: TRBV9
D gene: .
clone size: .
CDR3 protein: CASSGPWSEGGNTIYF
CDR3 DNA: TGTGCCAGCAGCGGACCGTGGTCAGAGGGTGGAAACACCATATATTTT

J gene: TRBJ2-3
V gene: TRBV9
D gene: .
clone size: medium-sized
CDR3 protein: CASSVEHTTDTQYF
CDR3 DNA: TGTGCCAGCAGCGTAGAACACACCACAGATACGCAGTATTTT

J gene: TRBJ1-3
V gene: TRBV18
D gene: .
clone size: .
CDR3 protein: CASSPRGYGNTIYF
CDR3 DNA: TGTGCCAGCTCACCAAGGGGTTATGGAAACACCATATATTTT

J gene: TRBJ2-3
V gene: TRBV10-3
D gene: TRBD2
clone size: .
CDR3 protein: CAISETMGGGYTDTQYF
CDR3 DNA: TGTGCCATCAGTGAGACAATGGGCGGGGGATACACAGATACGCAGTATTTT

J gene: TRBJ1-1
V gene: TRBV9
D gene: .
clone size: .
CDR3 protein: CASSVDAQGYTEAFF
CDR3 DNA: TGTGCCAGCAGCGTCGACGCTCAGGGATACACTGAAGCTTTCTTT

J gene: TRBJ1-2
V gene: TRBV4-1
D gene: .
clone size: .
CDR3 protein: CASSQLRGRDGYTF
CDR3 DNA: TGCGCCAGCAGCCAGCTAAGGGGCAGGGATGGCTACACCTTC

J gene: TRBJ1-5
V gene: TRBV5-1
D gene: TRBD1
clone size: few
CDR3 protein: CASSWDSSNQPQHF
CDR3 DNA: TGCGCCAGCAGCTGGGACAGTAGCAATCAGCCCCAGCATTTT

J gene: TRBJ2-5
V gene: TRBV7-9
D gene: TRBD2
clone size: .
CDR3 protein: CASSHPRAGAVGQETQYF
CDR3 DNA: TGTGCCAGCAGCCACCCCAGGGCGGGAGCAGTGGGACAAGAGACCCAGTACTTC

J gene: TRBJ1-5
V gene: TRBV19
D gene: .
clone size: .
CDR3 protein: CAGGQFQPQHF
CDR3 DNA: TGTGCCGGAGGGCAGTTTCAGCCCCAGCATTTT

J gene: TRBJ2-1
V gene: TRBV18
D gene: .
clone size: .
CDR3 protein: CASSPEQSSYNEQFF
CDR3 DNA: TGTGCCAGCTCACCAGAACAGAGCTCCTACAATGAGCAGTTCTTC

J gene: TRBJ2-7
V gene: TRBV5-4
D gene: TRBD1
clone size: .
CDR3 protein: CASSPGQGSHEQYF
CDR3 DNA: TGTGCCAGCAGTCCGGGACAGGGGAGCCACGAGCAGTACTTC

J gene: TRBJ1-1
V gene: TRBV29-1
D gene: .
clone size: .
CDR3 protein: CSVVPGLGLGAFF
CDR3 DNA: TGCAGCGTTGTACCGGGACTCGGTCTAGGAGCTTTCTTT

J gene: TRBJ2-5
V gene: TRBV7-4
D gene: TRBD1
clone size: .
CDR3 protein: CASSLGQGTQETQYF
CDR3 DNA: TGTGCCAGCAGTTTAGGACAGGGGACTCAAGAGACCCAGTACTTC

J gene: TRBJ2-1
V gene: TRBV9
D gene: .
clone size: .
CDR3 protein: CASSVKNHRVGSYNEQFF
CDR3 DNA: TGTGCCAGCAGCGTAAAAAATCACAGGGTTGGCTCCTACAATGAGCAGTTCTTC

J gene: TRBJ1-1
V gene: TRBV28
D gene: .
clone size: .
CDR3 protein: CAAGGSMNTEAFF
CDR3 DNA: TGTGCCGCCGGGGGCAGCATGAACACTGAAGCTTTCTTT

J gene: TRBJ1-2
V gene: TRBV6-5
D gene: TRBD1
clone size: few
CDR3 protein: CASTPTGSNYGYTF
CDR3 DNA: TGTGCCAGCACTCCGACAGGGTCCAACTATGGCTACACCTTC

J gene: TRBJ1-5
V gene: TRBV27
D gene: TRBD1
clone size: .
CDR3 protein: CASSPGTGGVQPQHF
CDR3 DNA: TGTGCCAGCAGTCCCGGGACAGGGGGCGTCCAGCCCCAGCATTTT

J gene: TRBJ2-3
V gene: TRBV7-2
D gene: .
clone size: .
CDR3 protein: CASSSDYLSTDTQYF
CDR3 DNA: TGTGCCAGCAGCTCCGACTATCTTAGCACAGATACGCAGTATTTT

J gene: TRBJ1-3
V gene: TRBV4-1
D gene: .
clone size: .
CDR3 protein: CASSQDRYTIYF
CDR3 DNA: TGCGCCAGCAGCCAAGATCGTTACACCATATATTTT

J gene: TRBJ1-3
V gene: TRBV11-2
D gene: TRBD1
clone size: .
CDR3 protein: CASSVDRTGRNTIYF
CDR3 DNA: TGTGCCAGCAGCGTGGACCGGACAGGGCGAAACACCATATATTTT

J gene: TRBJ1-2
V gene: TRBV5-1
D gene: .
clone size: .
CDR3 protein: CASSQDGNYGYTF
CDR3 DNA: TGCGCCAGCAGCCAGGACGGAAACTATGGCTACACCTTC

J gene: TRBJ1-6
V gene: TRBV11-2
D gene: .
clone size: .
CDR3 protein: CASSLVASYSPLHF
CDR3 DNA: TGTGCCAGCAGCTTAGTGGCCAGCTATTCACCCCTCCACTTT

J gene: TRBJ2-7
V gene: TRBV9
D gene: TRBD2
clone size: .
CDR3 protein: CASSVAPGTRTYEQYF
CDR3 DNA: TGTGCCAGCAGCGTGGCCCCCGGGACTAGAACCTACGAGCAGTACTTC